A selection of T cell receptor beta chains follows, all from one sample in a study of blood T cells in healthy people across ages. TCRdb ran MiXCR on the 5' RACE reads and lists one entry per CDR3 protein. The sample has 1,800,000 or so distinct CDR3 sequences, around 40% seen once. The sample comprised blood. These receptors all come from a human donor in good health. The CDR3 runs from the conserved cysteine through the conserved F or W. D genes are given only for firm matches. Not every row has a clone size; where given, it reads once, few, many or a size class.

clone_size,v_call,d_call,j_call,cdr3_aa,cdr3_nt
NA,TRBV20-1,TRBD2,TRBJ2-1,CSARPSRGEYNEQFF,TGCAGTGCCAGGCCTTCTCGGGGGGAATACAATGAGCAGTTCTTC
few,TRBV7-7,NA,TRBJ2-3,CASSLRETGTQYF,TGTGCCAGCAGCTTACGGGAGACGGGTACGCAGTATTTT
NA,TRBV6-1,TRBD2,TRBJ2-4,CASRDGGLREQYF,TGTGCCAGCAGAGACGGGGGGTTGAGAGAGCAGTACTTC
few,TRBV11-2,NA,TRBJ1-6,CASSLDPGADSPLHF,TGTGCCAGCAGCTTAGATCCTGGGGCGGATTCACCCCTCCACTTT
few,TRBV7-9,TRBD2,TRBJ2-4,CASSFGTSGNIQYF,TGTGCCAGCAGCTTCGGGACTAGCGGAAACATTCAGTACTTC
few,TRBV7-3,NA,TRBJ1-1,CASSSPGESTEAFF,TGTGCCAGCAGCTCGCCGGGGGAGTCGACTGAAGCTTTCTTT
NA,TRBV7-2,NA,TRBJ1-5,CASSLEGGFNQPQHF,TGTGCCAGCAGCTTAGAGGGGGGTTTCAATCAGCCCCAGCATTTT
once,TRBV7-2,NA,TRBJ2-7,CASSHPGVTYEQYF,TGTGCCAGCAGCCACCCGGGGGTTACCTACGAGCAGTACTTC
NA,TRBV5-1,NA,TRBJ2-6,CQQGGQHLLSGANVLTF,TGCCAGCAGGGGGGCCAGCACCTACTCTCTGGGGCCAACGTCCTGACTTTC
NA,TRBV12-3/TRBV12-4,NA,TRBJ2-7,CASSPSPGRAQYF,TGTGCCAGCAGCCCCTCCCCGGGAAGGGCCCAGTACTTC
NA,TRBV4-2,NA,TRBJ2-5,CASSQVGGGKTEETQYF,TGTGCCAGCAGCCAAGTCGGCGGAGGGAAGACGGAAGAGACCCAGTACTTC
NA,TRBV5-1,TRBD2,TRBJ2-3,CASSPRSGGADTQYF,TGCGCCAGCAGCCCGAGGAGCGGGGGGGCTGATACGCAGTATTTT
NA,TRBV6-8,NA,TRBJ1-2,CASSYLQEDGYTF,TGTGCCAGCAGTTATCTACAGGAGGATGGCTACACCTTC
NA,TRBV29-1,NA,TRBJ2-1,CSVVLQYRPLTNEQFF,TGCAGCGTTGTGCTCCAGTACAGGCCCCTCACCAATGAGCAGTTCTTC
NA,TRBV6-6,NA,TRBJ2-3,CASSPTGGLVWTGTQYF,TGTGCCAGCAGTCCAACGGGGGGACTAGTGTGGACAGGTACGCAGTATTTT
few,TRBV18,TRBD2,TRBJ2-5,CASSPPGTTKETQYF,TGTGCCAGCTCACCACCCGGGACTACTAAAGAGACCCAGTACTTC
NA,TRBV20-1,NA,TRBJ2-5,CSASLGPRLYQETQYF,TGCAGTGCTTCCCTTGGACCCAGACTGTACCAAGAGACCCAGTACTTC
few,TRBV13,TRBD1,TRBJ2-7,CASSYHRFLDRDSYEQYF,TGTGCCAGCAGCTACCACCGCTTTTTAGACAGGGACTCCTACGAGCAGTACTTC
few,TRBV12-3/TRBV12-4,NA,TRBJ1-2,CASSHKGPVYGYTF,TGTGCCAGCAGCCACAAGGGACCCGTCTATGGCTACACCTTC
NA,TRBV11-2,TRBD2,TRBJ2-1,CASSLGYTGTSGKSSYNEQFF,TGTGCCAGCAGCTTAGGATACACCGGGACTAGCGGTAAGAGCTCCTACAATGAGCAGTTCTTC
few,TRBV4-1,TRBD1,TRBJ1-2,CASSQLSGRDREGYTF,TGCGCCAGCAGCCAACTGAGTGGCCGGGACAGGGAGGGCTACACCTTC
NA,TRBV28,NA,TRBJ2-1,CASSLSQGPRNEQFF,TGTGCCAGCAGTTTATCCCAGGGACCTCGCAATGAGCAGTTCTTC
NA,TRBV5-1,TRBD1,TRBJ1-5,CASSLVRVATKDRSKPQHF,TGCGCCAGCAGCTTGGTTCGGGTAGCTACCAAGGACAGGAGTAAGCCCCAGCATTTT
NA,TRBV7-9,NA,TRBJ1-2,CASSSLRGTYGYTF,TGTGCCAGCAGCTCCCTTAGGGGGACCTATGGCTACACCTTC
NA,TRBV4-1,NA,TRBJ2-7,CASSQGSRDFTEQYF,TGCGCCAGCAGCCAAGGCTCCAGGGATTTTACCGAGCAGTACTTC
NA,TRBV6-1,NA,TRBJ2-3,CASRKFGSGTDTQYF,TGTGCCAGCAGAAAATTCGGGTCCGGAACAGATACGCAGTATTTT
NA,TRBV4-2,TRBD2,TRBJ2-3,CASSEASGGAGKDTQYF,TGTGCCAGCAGTGAGGCTAGCGGGGGGGCAGGGAAAGATACGCAGTATTTT
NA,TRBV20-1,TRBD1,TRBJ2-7,CSASTGGAFAREQYF,TGCAGTGCTAGCACAGGGGGCGCCTTCGCTCGCGAGCAGTACTTC
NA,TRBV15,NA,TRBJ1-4,CATSMGDGLNEKLFF,TGTGCCACCAGCATGGGAGACGGATTGAATGAAAAACTGTTTTTT
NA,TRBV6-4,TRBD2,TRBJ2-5,CASSDSETSPFQETQYF,TGTGCCAGCAGTGACTCAGAGACTAGCCCATTCCAAGAGACCCAGTACTTC
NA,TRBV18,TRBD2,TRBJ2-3,CASSTSGALDTQYF,TGTGCCAGCTCTACTAGCGGAGCACTGGATACGCAGTATTTT
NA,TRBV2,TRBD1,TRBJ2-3,CASGGQGWSDTQYF,TGTGCCAGCGGGGGACAGGGGTGGTCAGATACGCAGTATTTT
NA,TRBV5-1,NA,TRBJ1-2,CASSLVVGHSEGQSHGYTF,TGCGCCAGCAGCTTGGTGGTTGGGCATTCAGAGGGCCAAAGCCATGGCTACACCTTC
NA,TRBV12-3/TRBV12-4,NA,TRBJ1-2,CASSTPLGYTF,TGTGCCAGCAGTACTCCCCTTGGCTACACCTTC
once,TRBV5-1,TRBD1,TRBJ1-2,CASSLDIQGASGYTF,TGCGCCAGCAGCTTAGACATACAGGGGGCGAGTGGCTACACCTTC
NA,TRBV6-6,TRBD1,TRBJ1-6,CASIQRTGSNSPLHF,TGTGCCAGCATCCAAAGGACAGGGAGTAATTCACCCCTCCACTTT
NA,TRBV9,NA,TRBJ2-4,CASSVAGGTDLPQYF,TGTGCCAGCAGCGTAGCGGGGGGGACAGATCTCCCGCAGTACTTC
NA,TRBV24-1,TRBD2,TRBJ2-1,CATSDLLAGFNEQFF,TGTGCCACCAGTGATTTGCTAGCGGGGTTCAATGAGCAGTTCTTC
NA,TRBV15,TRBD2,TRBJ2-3,CATSGASGGVTDTQYF,TGTGCCACCAGCGGGGCCAGCGGGGGGGTCACAGATACGCAGTATTTT
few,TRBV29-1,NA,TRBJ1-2,CSVGGWNYYGYTF,TGCAGCGTTGGGGGGTGGAATTACTATGGCTACACCTTC
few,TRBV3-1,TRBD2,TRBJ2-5,CASRLLAGYQETQYF,TGTGCCAGCAGGTTGCTAGCGGGGTACCAAGAGACCCAGTACTTC
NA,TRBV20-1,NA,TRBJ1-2,CSARDFRTEESNYGYTF,TGCAGTGCTAGAGATTTCCGGACAGAAGAGTCTAACTATGGCTACACCTTC
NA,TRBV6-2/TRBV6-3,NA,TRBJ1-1,CATTGTSNTEAFF,TGTGCCACTACCGGGACATCGAACACTGAAGCTTTCTTT
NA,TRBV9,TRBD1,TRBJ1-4,CASSADREGKLFF,TGTGCCAGCAGCGCGGACAGGGAGGGAAAACTGTTTTTT
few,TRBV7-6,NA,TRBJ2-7,CASSSDLNEQYF,TGTGCCAGCAGCTCTGACTTGAACGAGCAGTACTTC
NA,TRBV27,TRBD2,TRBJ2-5,CASSLGTSGDRQETQYF,TGTGCCAGCAGTTTAGGGACTAGCGGGGATCGGCAAGAGACCCAGTACTTC
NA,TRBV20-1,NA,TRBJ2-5,CSVRSREGQYF,TGCAGTGTCCGCTCCAGGGAAGGGCAGTACTTC
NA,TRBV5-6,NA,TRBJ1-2,CASGQEGDYGYTF,TGTGCCAGCGGTCAGGAAGGGGACTATGGCTACACCTTC
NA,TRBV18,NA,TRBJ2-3,CASSPLLWGGTDTQYF,TGTGCCAGCTCACCCCTTTTATGGGGGGGCACAGATACGCAGTATTTT
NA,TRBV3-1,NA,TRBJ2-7,CASSQAPGGEQYF,TGTGCCAGCAGCCAAGCCCCCGGGGGCGAGCAGTACTTC
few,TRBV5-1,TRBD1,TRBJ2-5,CASSTAGTEQETQYF,TGCGCCAGCAGCACGGCCGGGACAGAGCAAGAGACCCAGTACTTC
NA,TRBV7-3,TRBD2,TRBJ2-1,CASSLEAGGQSYSEQFF,TGTGCCAGCAGCTTAGAGGCGGGGGGGCAATCCTACAGTGAGCAGTTCTTC
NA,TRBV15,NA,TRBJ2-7,CATSRGKNTYEQYF,TGTGCCACCAGCAGAGGGAAGAATACCTACGAGCAGTACTTC